A selection of T cell receptor beta chains follows, all from one sample in a study of blood T cell repertoires in COVID-19. Clones were read by immunoSEQ multiplex PCR, and TCRdb kept only the in-frame ones, dropping some. The sample lists about 120,000 clones; about 70% were seen once. Sequencing used peripheral blood. All receptors come from a man between 60 and 70 years old with acute or convalescent COVID-19. Each CDR3 is given with its conserved first and last residue. The D gene is left open where the match is weak. Size is stated for part of the rows, as once, few or many counts, or as a class when the clone is expanded.

D gene,V gene,J gene,clone size,CDR3 DNA,CDR3 protein
TRBD2,TRBV7-6,TRBJ2-4,few,TGTGCCAGCAGCCCTCAAATTAGCGGGGTTTATACGCCCAACATTCAGTACTTC,CASSPQISGVYTPNIQYF
-,TRBV5-4,TRBJ2-4,-,TGTGCCAGCAGCCCGGCGTCAGGAACCAAAAACATTCAGTACTTC,CASSPASGTKNIQYF
-,TRBV3-1/TRBV3-2,TRBJ2-5,-,TGTGCCAGCAGCCGCAGACCAGCGGCGGAGACCCAGTACTTC,CASSRRPAAETQYF
-,TRBV5-1,TRBJ2-2,-,TGCGCCAGCAGCTTATCAGGGGCCCCTGCCGGGGAGCTGTTTTTT,CASSLSGAPAGELFF
TRBD1,TRBV14,TRBJ1-1,-,TGTGCCAGCAGCCGACAGGGATTGACGAACACTGAAGCTTTCTTT,CASSRQGLTNTEAFF
-,TRBV7-6,TRBJ1-6,-,TGTGCCAGCAGCTTTGGTCGGCAGGCCAATTCACCCCTCCACTTT,CASSFGRQANSPLHF
TRBD2,TRBV11-3,TRBJ2-1,-,TGTGCCAGCAGCTTAGATTCGGGACTAGCGGGACAGCAGTTCTTC,CASSLDSGLAGQQFF
-,TRBV27,TRBJ2-5,-,TGTGCCAGCAGTTTATCGGTAGGGGTGGGGACCCAGTACTTC,CASSLSVGVGTQYF
-,TRBV12-3/TRBV12-4,TRBJ2-3,few,TGTGCCAGCAGTTCTCTCACAGATACGCAGTATTTT,CASSSLTDTQYF
-,TRBV5-6,TRBJ2-7,-,TGTGCCAGCAGCTGGACACTTTCTACCAACGAGCAGTACTTC,CASSWTLSTNEQYF
-,TRBV3-1/TRBV3-2,TRBJ2-1,-,TGTGCCAGCAGCTCTACGCTGAGCTCCTACAATGAGCAGTTCTTC,CASSSTLSSYNEQFF
TRBD1,TRBV24-1,TRBJ2-1,-,TGTGCCACCAGTGATTTAGGACAGGGGGCCTACAATGAGCAGTTCTTC,CATSDLGQGAYNEQFF
TRBD2,TRBV15,TRBJ2-1,-,TGTGCCACCAGCAGACCTCTTAGCGGGGGGGCTTACAATGAGCAGTTCTTC,CATSRPLSGGAYNEQFF
-,TRBV30,TRBJ1-4,few,TGTGCCTGGACCCCTGGATGGGGGGGATTTAATGAAAAACTGTTTTTT,CAWTPGWGGFNEKLFF
-,TRBV27,TRBJ1-2,-,TGTGCCAGCAGTTCCGGGGAAGGTGGGGTGGCCTTTTATGGCTACACCTTC,CASSSGEGGVAFYGYTF
-,TRBV5-6,TRBJ2-2,once,TGTGCCAGCAGCTGGGGAGGGGACAGGCTTCTCACCGGGGAGCTGTTTTTT,CASSWGGDRLLTGELFF
-,TRBV24-1,TRBJ2-1,once,TGTGCCACCAGTGATTCAGGAGGCTCCTACAATGAGCAGTTCTTC,CATSDSGGSYNEQFF
TRBD1,TRBV6-1,TRBJ2-6,-,TGTGCCAGCAGTGAAAGGACAGGTTTAGGCTCTGGGGCCAACGTCCTGACTTTC,CASSERTGLGSGANVLTF
TRBD1,TRBV2,TRBJ1-2,-,TGTGCCAGCTCCTCCAGCACAGGGGTGAACTCTAACTATGGCTACACCTTC,CASSSSTGVNSNYGYTF
-,TRBV7-3,TRBJ1-1,-,TGTGCCAGCAGCATGGGGCAGGGATCTGAAGCTTTCTTT,CASSMGQGSEAFF
-,TRBV5-8,TRBJ1-2,-,TGTGCCAGCAGCCCTGGCGGTACGGGAATACTCTTTGGCTACACCTTC,CASSPGGTGILFGYTF
TRBD1,TRBV29-1,TRBJ1-1,-,TGCAGCGTTGTTACAGGGGGCACTGAAGCTTTCTTT,CSVVTGGTEAFF
TRBD2,TRBV28,TRBJ2-3,-,TGTGCCAGCAGTTCTCTAGCGGGGAACACAGATACGCAGTATTTT,CASSSLAGNTDTQYF
TRBD2,TRBV27,TRBJ2-2,few,TGTGCCAGCGCCACATTGGGACTAACCGACGGGGAGCTGTTTTTT,CASATLGLTDGELFF
TRBD1,TRBV24-1,TRBJ2-3,-,TGTGCCACCAGTGATTTGCCGGGACAGGGGAAGTATACGCAGTATTTT,CATSDLPGQGKYTQYF
-,TRBV18,TRBJ1-6,-,TGTGCCAGGCTAGACAGATATAATTCACCCCTCCACTTT,CARLDRYNSPLHF
TRBD1,TRBV7-2,TRBJ1-6,-,TGTGCCAGCAGCCCCCGAGGCCGGGACAGCGTCAACTCACCCCTCCACTTT,CASSPRGRDSVNSPLHF
-,TRBV20-1,TRBJ2-3,few,TGCAGTGCTAGTGACAGGAACACAGATACGCAGTATTTT,CSASDRNTDTQYF
-,TRBV27,TRBJ1-1,-,TGTGCCAGCAGTTTGAGGACAGACTCGAACACTGAAGCTTTCTTT,CASSLRTDSNTEAFF
-,TRBV2,TRBJ2-3,-,TGTGCCAGCAAAGGGGGACCGCACACAGATACGCAGTATTTT,CASKGGPHTDTQYF
TRBD1,TRBV7-8,TRBJ1-2,-,TGTGCCAGCAGCTTTGGGACAGGGATCGGCTATGGCTACACCTTC,CASSFGTGIGYGYTF
-,TRBV19,TRBJ1-1,-,TGTGCCAGTAGTGAGACAGAATATTACACTGAAGCTTTCTTT,CASSETEYYTEAFF
-,TRBV12-5,TRBJ2-1,-,TGTGCTAGTGGTTTGGGCCTTGCGGAGTCGGATGAGCAGTTCTTC,CASGLGLAESDEQFF
-,TRBV15,TRBJ2-6,-,TGTGCCACCAGCAGAGTGTGGCACTCTGGGGCCAACGTCCTGACTTTC,CATSRVWHSGANVLTF
TRBD1,TRBV3-1/TRBV3-2,TRBJ1-1,-,TGTGCCAGCAGCCAAGAGGGGGACAGACTGAACACTGAAGCTTTCTTT,CASSQEGDRLNTEAFF
TRBD1,TRBV18,TRBJ1-4,-,TGTGCCAGCTCACGACAGGGAAATGAAAAACTGTTTTTT,CASSRQGNEKLFF